The 3 T cell receptor beta chains listed next were all sequenced from one sample in a study of blood T cells in healthy people across ages. For the second PCR, which ran for about 7 to 11 cycles, a sample-barcoded 5' primer and a J-beta primer mix were used. TCRdb re-derived calls from the 5' RACE reads in MiXCR, one entry per CDR3 protein. Among roughly 1,500,000 distinct CDR3 sequences, approximately 40% were seen once, and the ten largest hold roughly 7.9%. Sample: blood. These TCRs come from a woman younger than 30 in good health.

Points on this clonotype: Germline and junction disagree at one end, which may indicate a read error. The gene calls are TRBV27 and TRBJ1-6; 7 nucleotides align to TRBD1. This CDR3 is built from 15 residues. CDR1 is MNHEY, CDR2 SMNVEV, per germline (reference sequence). CDR3 coding DNA: TGTACCAGCAGTTCGACAGGGCTTAATAATTCACCCCTCCACTTT. Its protein product is CTSSSTGLNNSPLHF.

The V and J genes are TRBV14 and TRBJ2-4; weak D call: TRBD2 (6 bases). Matching the DNA end better, TRBJ2-7 makes the J call doubtful. Looked up from germline, CDR1 is SGHDN and CDR2 is FVKESK. This CDR3 has 16 amino acids. The CDR3 loop reads CASSHSRTGVSYEQYF. CDR3 coding DNA: TGTGCCAGCAGCCATTCACGGACGGGGGTCTCCTACGAGCAGTACTTC.

This clonotype was observed once. V is TRBV16 and J is TRBJ1-1; a possible D gene is TRBD1 (6 bases). In germline, CDR1 is KGHSY, CDR2 FQNENV. CDR3 length: 13 amino acids. V gave up 11 bases and J gave up 4 bases, with 17 bases separating them. The CDR3: CAGQTGSFTEAFF. The DNA for the CDR3 is TGTGCCGGGCAAACAGGGAGCTTCACTGAAGCTTTCTTT.